The 23 T cell receptor beta chains below all came from one sample that was sequenced in a study of cytomegalovirus exposure and HLA in healthy donors. 13 Jbeta primers and 60 Vbeta primers were used for the PCR. The data were produced by immunoSEQ multiplex PCR, yet TCRdb's version contains in-frame clones alone and is incomplete. Of roughly 120,000 clones listed, about 81% were seen once; the top ten hold approximately 0.99%. Sample: PBMCs. Receptors were obtained from a woman in her twenties or thirties in good health and CMV-seronegative.

The chain uses TRBV11-3 and TRBJ2-3; 12 positions match TRBD2. J was trimmed by 3 bases and V by 4 bases; bases with no gene match: 8. The CDR3 covers 17 residues. Germline lookup yields CDR1 SGHNT and CDR2 YENEEA. The CDR3 loop is CASSSFLAGGPTDTQYF. The DNA of the CDR3 is TGTGCCAGCAGCTCCTTCCTAGCGGGAGGGCCGACAGATACGCAGTATTTT.

V gene TRBV28 combines with J gene TRBJ1-2; D not resolved. CDR3 length: 13 amino acids. V lost 3 bases, J lost 3 bases, and 8 bases lay in between. CDR1 and CDR2 from the germline V gene are MDHEN and SYDVKM. The CDR3 loop reads CASSLPSYYGYTF. The CDR3 region has the DNA TGTGCCAGCAGTTTGCCCAGTTACTATGGCTACACCTTC.

This clone was counted a few times. V usage is TRBV7-2 and J usage is TRBJ1-2; D perhaps matches TRBD1 (5 bases). This CDR3 comprises 15 residues. The V gene lost 2 bases and the J gene lost 0 bases, with 10 bases spanning the gap. The germline gives CDR1 SGHTA, CDR2 FQGNSA. CDR3 sequence (DNA): TGTGCCAGCAGCTTACCCCAGGGAACTAACTATGGCTACACCTTC. It translates to CASSLPQGTNYGYTF.

A single count supports this clone. This chain uses TRBV7-2 with TRBJ2-1; D is uncertain. The germline gives CDR1 SGHTA, CDR2 FQGNSA. The CDR3 runs 13 residues. Between the trimmed V and J ends, which lost 3 bases and 6 bases, there was a span of 9 bases. The CDR3 sequence: CASSLGPPNEQFF. In DNA, the CDR3 is TGTGCCAGCAGCTTGGGCCCCCCCAATGAGCAGTTCTTC.

V gene TRBV7-6 combines with J gene TRBJ2-3; 7 bases agree with TRBD2. The V gene end was trimmed by 5 bases and the J gene end by 2 bases; junction bases not matched to a gene: 13. The length of the CDR3 is 17 residues. Germline-derived CDR1 and CDR2 are SGHVS and FNYEAQ. The CDR3 DNA follows: TGTGCCAGCAGCCTAGGGTCTGCCGGGGGGATCACAGATACGCAGTATTTT. This codes for CASSLGSAGGITDTQYF.

This chain links TRBV9 with TRBJ2-2; 12 bases map to TRBD2. Germline CDR1 reads SGDLS; CDR2 reads YYNGEE. With V trimmed by 3 bases and J by 6 bases, 3 bases remained unmatched. The CDR3 has 15 amino acids. The CDR3, as DNA: TGTGCCAGCAGCGCAACTAGCGGGGGGCCCGGGGAGCTGTTTTTT. Amino acid sequence: CASSATSGGPGELFF.

The rearrangement joins TRBV6-6 to TRBJ1-5; TRBD1 might be the D (6 bases). The germline gives CDR1 MNHNY, CDR2 SVGAGI (reference sequence). The CDR3 is 16 amino acids. The ends were cut back, 0 bases at V and 9 bases at J, with 18 bases in the middle. CDR3 residues: CASSYSGDGGGRPQHF. The CDR3 coding sequence is TGTGCCAGCAGTTACTCGGGGGACGGGGGGGGGCGGCCCCAGCATTTT.

Judged by abundance, this clone is medium-sized. The chain combines TRBV6-1 with TRBJ1-5; unclear D gene. The CDR3 sequence is 14 residues long. The V end was cut by 2 bases, the J end by 4 bases, with 9 bases between. Germline CDR1 reads MNHNS; CDR2 reads SASEGT. As DNA, the CDR3 is TGTGCCAGCAGTGAACAGTCAGAAAATCAGCCCCAGCATTTT. Translating it yields CASSEQSENQPQHF.

This clone has just one count. This sequence joins TRBV19 and TRBJ2-1; 7 bases are a match to TRBD2. The trim removed 0 bases at V and 7 bases at J, leaving 15 bases unmatched. Germline CDR1 LNHDA, CDR2 SQIVND (reference sequence). This CDR3 has 18 amino acids. The CDR3 spells CASSIDPWRAGAENEQFF. The CDR3 DNA reads TGTGCCAGTAGTATAGATCCTTGGCGCGCGGGAGCGGAGAATGAGCAGTTCTTC.

Notes on this clone: At one boundary the junction diverges from the germline segment, which might be a read error. V usage is TRBV11-3 and J usage is TRBJ1-1; D not certain. The CDR3 loop spans 13 amino acids. CDR1 and CDR2 (germline): SGHNT, YENEEA. This chain's CDR3 is CVSSFTANTEAFF. Here the CDR3 DNA reads TGTGTCAGCAGCTTCACAGCGAACACTGAAGCTTTCTTT.

The chain recombines TRBV5-5 with TRBJ2-5; 7 bases match TRBD1. Losses at the gene ends were 0 bases for V and 7 bases for J; bases not matched to a gene: 12. CDR1 and CDR2 from the germline V gene are SGHKS and YYEKEE (reference sequence). The CDR3 length is 16 residues. CDR3 in amino acids: CASSLGRDSGPGTQYF. The CDR3, as DNA: TGTGCCAGCAGCTTGGGCCGGGACAGCGGCCCGGGGACCCAGTACTTC.

The chain joins TRBV7-8 to TRBJ1-5; D call uncertain. V shed 5 bases and J shed 2 bases, with 13 bases lying between them. CDR3 length: 15 residues. The germline CDR1 and CDR2 sequences are SGHVS and FQNEAQ. CDR3 nucleotide sequence: TGTGCCAGCAGCCCAAACAGAATTGGCAATCAGCCCCAGCATTTT. Translated, it gives CASSPNRIGNQPQHF.

V and J are TRBV2 and TRBJ2-3; 8 bases align to TRBD1. The CDR3 runs 13 residues. Germline assignment: CDR1 SNHLY and CDR2 FYNNEI. V dropped 7 bases and J dropped 4; count of bases not matched to a gene: 4. The CDR3: CASNRGSADTQYF. As DNA, the CDR3 is TGTGCCAGCAACAGGGGGTCAGCAGATACGCAGTATTTT. Using reference TRBV2 and TRBJ2-3 for the parts outside the CDR3, the full variable domain is EPEVTQTPSHQVTQMGQEVILRCVPISNHLYFYWYRQILGQKVEFLVSFYNNEISEKSEIFDDQFSVERPDGSNFTLKIRSTKLEDSAMYFCASNRGSADTQYFGPGTRLTVL.

J is TRBJ2-7 and V is TRBV6-1; no definite D call. This CDR3 is built from 14 residues. Looked up from germline, CDR1 is MNHNS and CDR2 is SASEGT. V was shortened by 5 bases and J by 3 bases, with 14 bases between the two germline ends. CDR3 in DNA: TGTGCCAGCAGTTTCCGAGACACCTACTACGAGCAGTACTTC. This codes for CASSFRDTYYEQYF.

This clone is a singleton in its sample. This CDR3 is also generated by other DNA sequences in the sample. The gene calls are TRBV18 and TRBJ1-6; weak D call: TRBD1 (5 bases). Germline loops: CDR1 KGHSH, CDR2 LQKENI. Between the trimmed V and J ends, which lost 3 bases and 4 bases, there was a span of 7 bases. This CDR3 spans 14 amino acids. CDR3 loop: CASSPTDYNSPLHF. In nucleotides, the CDR3 is TGTGCCAGCTCACCGACAGATTATAATTCACCCCTCCACTTT. Filled out from reference TRBV18 and TRBJ1-6, the complete variable domain reads NAGVMQNPRHLVRRRGQEARLRCSPMKGHSHVYWYRQLPEEGLKFMVYLQKENIIDESGMPKERFSAEFPKEGPSILRIQQVVRGDSAAYFCASSPTDYNSPLHFGNGTRLTVT.

The chain carries TRBV10-3 and TRBJ2-2; 8 nucleotides match TRBD2. V lost 6 bases and J lost 4; bases outside the gene matches: 10. CDR1 and CDR2 (germline): ENHRY, SYGVKD. The CDR3 consists of 16 residues. In DNA form, the CDR3 reads TGTGCCATCAGATTAAAAGCGGGAGCGGGCACCGGGGAGCTGTTTTTT. It encodes CAIRLKAGAGTGELFF.

The chain combines TRBV15 with TRBJ2-3, with 8 bases that match TRBD2. The germline CDR1 and CDR2 sequences are LNHNV and YYDKDF (reference sequence). This CDR3 spans 16 amino acids. Trimming removed 2 bases from V and 7 bases from J; junction bases left unmatched: 11. In DNA form, the CDR3 reads TGTGCCACCAGCAGAACGACTAGCGAGGTGACTCATACGCAGTATTTT. Its translation is CATSRTTSEVTHTQYF.

This chain uses TRBV7-9 with TRBJ2-2; no reliable D call. Looked up from germline, CDR1 is SEHNR and CDR2 is FQNEAQ (reference sequence). The V end lost 4 bases, the J end lost 7 bases, and 13 bases lay between the germline ends. CDR3 length: 14 amino acids. CDR3 loop: CASSSPNLGGELFF. The CDR3 DNA reads as TGTGCCAGCAGCTCCCCTAACCTAGGCGGGGAGCTGTTTTTT. Complete variable domain (other parts from reference TRBV7-9 and TRBJ2-2): DTGVSQNPRHKITKRGQNVTFRCDPISEHNRLYWYRQTLGQGPEFLTYFQNEAQLEKSRLLSDRFSAERPKGSFSTLEIQRTEQGDSAMYLCASSSPNLGGELFFGEGSRLTVL.

This chain connects TRBV5-1 to TRBJ2-5; 9 nucleotides align to TRBD1. The V and J ends lost 4 bases and 5 bases, in that order; junction bases with no gene match: 9. From germline, CDR1 is SGHRS and CDR2 YFSETQ. There are 15 residues in the CDR3. The CDR3 DNA reads TGCGCCAGCAGCGCAGGGGACAGGGTCGTGGAGACCCAGTACTTC. This translates into CASSAGDRVVETQYF.

The rearrangement links TRBV9 to TRBJ2-1, with 11 bases aligning to TRBD2. The CDR3 is made up of 17 amino acids. Germline loops: CDR1 SGDLS, CDR2 YYNGEE. V dropped 3 bases and J dropped 0; count of bases not matched to a gene: 5. The CDR3 nucleotides are TGTGCCAGCAGCGGAAGAGGGACTAGCGGCTCCTACAATGAGCAGTTCTTC. Its protein is CASSGRGTSGSYNEQFF.

The chain couples TRBV5-1 to TRBJ2-3; a weak D match, TRBD2 (6 bases). The CDR3 length is 16 residues. Looked up from germline, CDR1 is SGHRS and CDR2 is YFSETQ. Trimming took 1 base from V and 2 from J, leaving 14 bases between them. CDR3 sequence (DNA): TGCGCCAGCAGCTTGACCGGGACTTCAGCCACAGATACGCAGTATTTT. Protein: CASSLTGTSATDTQYF.

This sequence joins TRBV4-1 and TRBJ2-1; 12 nucleotides align to TRBD1. This CDR3 has 17 residues. V trimming: 1 base; J trimming: 8 bases; junction bases outside the gene matches: 9. Per the germline V gene, CDR1 is MGHRA and CDR2 is YSYEKL. The CDR3 sequence is CASSQGAGTGGLDEQFF. In DNA, the CDR3 is TGCGCCAGCAGCCAAGGGGCCGGGACAGGGGGCCTCGATGAGCAGTTCTTC.

As for this clone: The same CDR3 also results from other DNA sequences found in this sample. The V and J genes are TRBV5-1 and TRBJ2-1; TRBD2 might be the D (6 bases). Trimming stripped 4 bases from V and 1 base from J, with 9 bases between. The CDR3 has 14 amino acids. In germline, CDR1 is SGHRS, CDR2 YFSETQ. This chain's CDR3 is CASSPGGSYNEQFF. CDR3 coding DNA: TGCGCCAGCAGCCCTGGGGGGTCCTACAATGAGCAGTTCTTC.